A single sample is the source of the 15 T cell receptor beta chains below, sequenced in a study of T cells in Graves' hyperthyroidism and ophthalmopathy. Amplified regions were TCR beta CDR3 sequences from RNA transcripts. The HTBI primer set was used in a first-round RT-PCR of the TCR CDR3. TCRdb fed the multiplex PCR reads into MiXCR, producing one record per CDR3 protein. The sample includes 300,000 to 400,000 distinct CDR3 sequences, approximately 14% of them seen just once. Sequenced input: blood. The receptor set was obtained from a woman in her twenties or thirties with Graves' hyperthyroidism.

The rearrangement uses TRBV5-1 and TRBJ1-2; 7 bases map to TRBD1. Germline V gene data show CDR1 as SGHRS and CDR2 as YFSETQ. The CDR3 length is 14 residues. The J segment lost 6 bases and the V segment lost 1 base, leaving 6 bases of the junction unmatched. This CDR3 reads CASSLPKTGDGYTF. The CDR3 DNA reads TGCGCCAGCAGCTTGCCAAAAACAGGGGATGGCTACACCTTC.

This clonotype was detected a few times. V usage is TRBV7-9 and J usage is TRBJ1-6, with D possibly being TRBD1 (5 bases). The CDR3 is made up of 14 amino acids. The V gene's germline CDR1 is SEHNR and CDR2 FQNEAQ (reference sequence). Trimming cost V 7 bases and J 7 bases, with 14 bases left between them. Here the CDR3 DNA reads TGTGCCAGCAACCCCGGGACGGAAAATTCACCCCTCCACTTT. Protein sequence: CASNPGTENSPLHF.

This chain uses TRBV30 with TRBJ2-3; no definite D call. This CDR3 comprises 11 residues. The germline CDR1 and CDR2 sequences are GTSNPN and SVGIG (reference sequence). V lost 0 bases, J lost 6 bases, and 4 bases lay in between. CDR3: CAWSVLDTQYF. CDR3 coding DNA: TGTGCCTGGAGTGTCTTGGATACGCAGTATTTT.

The sample holds many counts of this clonotype. The chain has TRBV28 and TRBJ2-5; 10 nucleotides agree with TRBD2. After removal of 8 bases from V and 3 bases from J, the junction contained 6 bases not matched to a gene. Germline-derived CDR1 and CDR2 are MDHEN and SYDVKM. This CDR3 has 14 amino acids. This chain's CDR3 is CASVAGGMEETQYF. The CDR3 DNA sequence: TGTGCCAGCGTAGCGGGAGGAATGGAAGAGACCCAGTACTTC.

The table lists this clonotype with a few counts. The V and J genes are TRBV7-9 and TRBJ1-3, with TRBD1 matching 10 bases. This CDR3 region has 17 residues. Germline loops: CDR1 SEHNR, CDR2 FQNEAQ (reference sequence). V dropped 5 bases and J dropped 0; count of bases not matched to a gene: 7. CDR3 DNA: TGTGCCAGCAGCCCGAGGACAGGGGGTACCTCTGGAAACACCATATATTTT. This codes for CASSPRTGGTSGNTIYF.

The sample holds many counts of this clonotype. The rearrangement uses TRBV20-1 and TRBJ1-1; D gene unclear. The CDR3 spans 10 residues. The V and J ends lost 3 bases and 8 bases respectively, with 7 bases between them. CDR1 and CDR2 (germline): DFQATT, SNEGSKA (reference sequence). CDR3 nucleotide sequence: TGCAGTGCTAGTCTAGAAGAAGCTTTCTTT. Its translation is CSASLEEAFF.

This clonotype occurred many times. The chain links TRBV11-2 to TRBJ1-2, with 8 nucleotides matching TRBD1. This CDR3 has 16 amino acids. The germline V gene encodes CDR1 SGHAT and CDR2 FQNNGV. After removal of 5 bases from V and 1 base from J, the junction contained 9 bases not matched to a gene. CDR3 loop: CASSPAGTGLNYGYTF. The CDR3, as DNA: TGTGCCAGCAGCCCGGCGGGGACAGGCCTTAACTATGGCTACACCTTC.

This sequence joins TRBV18 and TRBJ2-7; D gene ambiguous. The CDR3 has 14 amino acids. Trimming took 6 bases from V and 3 from J, leaving 15 bases between them. The V gene's germline CDR1 is KGHSH and CDR2 LQKENI. In DNA form, the CDR3 reads TGTGCCAGCTCCCGAAATACCGGGCTCTACGAGCAGTACTTC. This codes for CASSRNTGLYEQYF.

This clonotype was recorded a few times. The rearrangement links TRBV19 to TRBJ2-3; TRBD1 matches 9 bases. CDR1 and CDR2 (germline): LNHDA, SQIVND (reference sequence). The CDR3 contains 16 residues. Trimming removed 5 bases from V and 7 bases from J; junction bases left unmatched: 13. CDR3 region: CASSSYRDRAGNTQYF. The CDR3 DNA is TGTGCCAGTAGTTCTTACCGGGACAGGGCGGGAAATACGCAGTATTTT.

As for this clonotype: This may stem from a read error, because a much larger clone lies one nucleotide away. The DNA for the CDR3 is TGCAGTGCTAAACAGGGGTACGATGAAGCTTTCTTT. Its protein is CSAKQGYDEAFF. The V gene is TRBV20-1, the J gene TRBJ1-1, with 7 bases aligning to TRBD1. CDR3 size: 12 residues. CDR1 DFQATT and CDR2 SNEGSKA come from the germline V gene (reference sequence). V lost 4 bases to trimming and J lost 7 bases; unmatched junction nucleotides: 6.

At least ten counts were recorded for this clonotype. The chain couples TRBV5-1 to TRBJ2-7; the D gene could be TRBD1 or TRBD2 (6 bases each). Germline V gene data show CDR1 as SGHRS and CDR2 as YFSETQ. The CDR3 totals 15 residues. V was pared by 4 bases and J by 3 bases, with 17 bases between. Here the CDR3 reads CASSPLGGRNYEQYF. The CDR3 nucleotides read TGCGCCAGCAGCCCTCTGGGGGGCCGCAACTACGAGCAGTACTTC.

A few counts support this clonotype. The chain carries TRBV6-1 and TRBJ1-2; D is ambiguous. The CDR3 is made up of 13 amino acids. Germline V gives CDR1 MNHNS, CDR2 SASEGT. V lost 6 bases and J lost 7, with 15 bases in between. As DNA, the CDR3 is TGTGCCAGCAGCACAACCGGACGGGGTGGCTACACCTTC. This codes for CASSTTGRGGYTF.

The rearrangement joins TRBV28 to TRBJ2-7; 8 positions agree with TRBD1. The CDR3 has 16 amino acids. V was clipped by 3 bases and J by 3 bases; unmatched bases: 10. Looked up from germline, CDR1 is MDHEN and CDR2 is SYDVKM. The CDR3 coding sequence is TGTGCCAGCAGTTTTCCTGGACAGGGCACTATCTACGAGCAGTACTTC. It is translated as CASSFPGQGTIYEQYF.

The CDR3 loop reads CASSVAEKLFF. In DNA form, the CDR3 reads TGTGCCAGCTCAGTTGCGGAAAAACTGTTTTTT. The rearrangement links TRBV18 to TRBJ1-4; no reliable D call. CDR3 length: 11 residues. CDR1 is KGHSH, CDR2 LQKENI, per germline. The germline V and J ends were trimmed by 5 bases and 8 bases, with 6 bases remaining between them.

The rearrangement uses TRBV7-2 and TRBJ1-1; unclear D gene. The CDR3 extends over 14 amino acids. Germline V lookup: CDR1 SGHTA, CDR2 FQGNSA. V dropped 1 base and J dropped 1 base, with 7 bases sitting between them. The CDR3, as DNA: TGTGCCAGCAGCTTAGATACGGGGAACACTGAAGCTTTCTTT. Amino acid sequence: CASSLDTGNTEAFF.